One sample yielded the 23 T cell receptor beta chains listed below, sequenced in a study of blood T cell repertoires in COVID-19. Generated by immunoSEQ multiplex PCR, the TCRdb table keeps only in-frame clones and is missing some. The repertoire holds over 85,000 clones, with 84% as singletons. Sequences were obtained from peripheral blood. The source is a man aged 55-75 years with acute or convalescent COVID-19.

The V gene is TRBV24-1, the J gene TRBJ1-5; 8 nucleotides align to TRBD1. The germline gives CDR1 KGHDR, CDR2 SFDVKD. The CDR3 contains 16 residues. V was clipped by 3 bases and J by 3 bases; unmatched bases: 6. The CDR3 bases are TGTGCCACCAGTGATGCGACAGGGGTGACCAATCAGCCCCAGCATTTT. Protein sequence: CATSDATGVTNQPQHF.

The genes are TRBV24-1 and TRBJ1-1; unclear D gene. CDR1 and CDR2 from the germline V gene are KGHDR and SFDVKD. Trimming stripped 4 bases from V and 5 bases from J, with 7 bases between. The CDR3 runs to 12 residues. In DNA form, the CDR3 reads TGTGCCACCAGTGACCGAGGTACTGAAGCTTTCTTT. It specifies CATSDRGTEAFF.

The V and J genes are TRBV7-9 and TRBJ2-7; 9 nucleotides match TRBD1. The V gene's germline CDR1 is SEHNR and CDR2 FQNEAQ (reference sequence). The CDR3 runs 15 residues. V was pared by 6 bases and J by 1 base, with 7 bases of the junction left unmatched. The CDR3: CASRDGTGSSYEQYF. The CDR3, as DNA: TGTGCCAGCAGGGACGGGACAGGGTCATCCTACGAGCAGTACTTC.

The V call is TRBV2, the J call TRBJ1-2, with 7 bases lining up with TRBD1. This CDR3 is built from 12 residues. The ends lost 6 bases at V and 7 bases at J; junction bases unmatched: 5. The germline V gene has CDR1 SNHLY and CDR2 FYNNEI. CDR3 nucleotide sequence: TGTGCCAGCAGGGGGGACAGCGCTGGCTACACCTTC. Protein sequence: CASRGDSAGYTF.

This chain uses TRBV10-3 with TRBJ2-4, with a possible D match to TRBD2 (5 bases). CDR1 is ENHRY and CDR2 is SYGVKD in the germline V gene. Trimming removed 8 bases from V and 0 bases from J, with 11 bases in between. This CDR3 region has 14 residues. In DNA, the CDR3 is TGTGCCATCGCGGGCACAGCAGCCAAAAACATTCAGTACTTC. Translated: CAIAGTAAKNIQYF.

V and J are TRBV12-5 and TRBJ2-4, with D possibly TRBD2 on 5 matching bases. From germline, CDR1 is LGHNT and CDR2 FRNRAP. V was cut by 9 bases and J by 3 bases, with 12 bases left in between. The CDR3 sequence is 13 residues long. The CDR3 coding sequence is TGTGCTAGCGCCCCTGAGGGCAAAAACATTCAGTACTTC. It encodes CASAPEGKNIQYF.

The J gene is TRBJ1-3, the V gene TRBV7-6, with D uncertain. CDR1 SGHVS and CDR2 FNYEAQ come from the germline V gene. V was trimmed by 4 bases and J by 4 bases, leaving 20 bases between them. The CDR3 totals 17 residues. CDR3 loop: CASSYYRAQTGGNTIYF. In nucleotides, the CDR3 is TGTGCCAGCAGCTACTACCGGGCCCAAACGGGGGGAAACACCATATATTTT.

On this clone: No DNA is shown, since the ends of the CDR3 on it are uncertain; the CDR3 is the one TCRdb lists. The gene calls are TRBV5-4 and TRBJ2-5; the table's D call, TRBD1, has no DNA check behind it. Germline V gives CDR1 SGHNT, CDR2 YYREEE (reference sequence). The CDR3 is 14 residues long, counting both termini. The CDR3 here is CASSFRARGETQYF.

The chain recombines TRBV27 with TRBJ2-4; 12 positions agree with TRBD2. In germline, CDR1 is MNHEY, CDR2 SMNVEV (reference sequence). The junction had 14 bases not matched to a gene; V was cut back by 8 bases and J by 9 bases. The CDR3 sequence is 16 residues long. CDR3 residues: CASSPYLAGGPGIQYF. CDR3 DNA: TGTGCCAGCTCCCCGTACCTAGCGGGGGGGCCGGGCATTCAGTACTTC.

V is TRBV2 and J is TRBJ1-2, with D unresolved. This CDR3 comprises 14 residues. The ends were cut back, 1 base at V and 8 bases at J, with 14 bases in the middle. From germline, CDR1 is SNHLY and CDR2 FYNNEI. CDR3 amino acids: CASSEGGLKEGYTF. As DNA, the CDR3 is TGTGCCAGCAGTGAAGGAGGACTGAAGGAAGGCTACACCTTC.

The chain couples TRBV27 to TRBJ1-1; 7 bases line up with TRBD1. The CDR3 sequence is 15 residues long. Germline loops: CDR1 MNHEY, CDR2 SMNVEV (reference sequence). The ends lost 2 bases at V and 4 bases at J; junction bases unmatched: 7. CDR3 bases: TGTGCCAGCAGTTTACGGACAGGAGGGAGCACTGAAGCTTTCTTT. Protein product: CASSLRTGGSTEAFF.

This chain connects TRBV7-3 to TRBJ1-1; 7 nucleotides align to TRBD1. The trim removed 2 bases at V and 0 bases at J, leaving 9 bases unmatched. The length of the CDR3 is 17 residues. Germline CDR1 and CDR2: SGHTA and FQGTGA. CDR3 protein: CASSLYTGTELNTEAFF. CDR3 nucleotides: TGTGCCAGCAGCTTATACACCGGGACAGAATTGAACACTGAAGCTTTCTTT.

The chain has TRBV28 and TRBJ2-3, with D perhaps TRBD1 (5 bases). Trimming pared 3 bases from V and 4 bases from J, leaving 11 bases between. The CDR3 consists of 14 residues. Germline-derived CDR1 and CDR2 are MDHEN and SYDVKM. CDR3 sequence: CASSLSGYSDTQYF. Here the CDR3 DNA reads TGTGCCAGCAGTTTGTCAGGGTATTCAGATACGCAGTATTTT.

The gene calls are TRBV7-2 and TRBJ1-5; possibly TRBD1 for D (5 bases). This CDR3 has 17 amino acids. Trimming pared 5 bases from V and 5 bases from J, leaving 22 bases between. The germline V gene has CDR1 SGHTA and CDR2 FQGNSA. In DNA, the CDR3 is TGTGCCAGCAGCCCCTCCACGACAGCCGCTCCCTATCAGCCCCAGCATTTT. It translates to CASSPSTTAAPYQPQHF.

V is TRBV11-2 and J is TRBJ1-2; D is uncertain. The length of the CDR3 is 14 residues. The germline V gene encodes CDR1 SGHAT and CDR2 FQNNGV. V was clipped by 0 bases and J by 2 bases, with 7 bases between them. CDR3 sequence (DNA): TGTGCCAGCAGCTTAGATATTCGGAACTATGGCTACACCTTC. It encodes CASSLDIRNYGYTF. The whole variable domain, remainder taken from reference TRBV11-2 and TRBJ1-2, is EAGVAQSPRYKIIEKRQSVAFWCNPISGHATLYWYQQILGQGPKLLIQFQNNGVVDDSQLPKDRFSAERLKGVDSTLKIQPAKLEDSAVYLCASSLDIRNYGYTFGSGTRLTVV.

The chain couples TRBV2 to TRBJ1-6; maybe TRBD1 (5 bases). Germline V lookup: CDR1 SNHLY, CDR2 FYNNEI. V was clipped by 10 bases and J by 9 bases, with 13 bases between them. There are 12 residues in the CDR3. CDR3 nucleotides: TGTGCCACCAGAGGGACTTTTTCACCCCTCCACTTT. Its protein product is CATRGTFSPLHF. Variable domain in full (rest from reference TRBV2 and TRBJ1-6): EPEVTQTPSHQVTQMGQEVILRCVPISNHLYFYWYRQILGQKVEFLVSFYNNEISEKSEIFDDQFSVERPDGSNFTLKIRSTKLEDSAMYFCATRGTFSPLHFGNGTRLTVT.

The CDR3 spells CATSDSRVVGELFF. The CDR3 DNA sequence: TGTGCCACCAGTGATTCCAGGGTCGTCGGGGAGCTGTTTTTT. The rearrangement links TRBV24-1 to TRBJ2-2; weak D call: TRBD1 (5 bases). The germline V and J ends were trimmed by 2 bases and 7 bases, with 10 bases remaining between them. Per the germline V gene, CDR1 is KGHDR and CDR2 is SFDVKD. The CDR3 is 14 amino acids.

V usage is TRBV7-9 and J usage is TRBJ2-1; 11 positions match TRBD2. V gave up 1 base and J gave up 3 bases; unmatched junction bases: 2. The CDR3 length is 16 residues. Germline V gene lookup returns CDR1 SEHNR and CDR2 FQNEAQ (reference sequence). CDR3 region: CASSLGTSGLYNEQFF. The CDR3, as DNA: TGTGCCAGCAGCTTAGGGACTAGCGGGCTCTACAATGAGCAGTTCTTC.

V usage is TRBV28 and J usage is TRBJ2-7; 7 bases are a match to TRBD1. Germline V gives CDR1 MDHEN, CDR2 SYDVKM. The CDR3 length is 16 residues. After removal of 3 bases from V and 4 bases from J, the junction contained 12 bases not matched to a gene. CDR3 region: CASSFKVGTDKYEQYV. In DNA, the CDR3 is TGTGCCAGCAGTTTCAAGGTTGGGACAGACAAGTACGAGCAGTACGTC.

V gene TRBV4-3 combines with J gene TRBJ1-2; D perhaps matches TRBD1 (6 bases). The CDR3 is 17 amino acids. Germline V gene lookup returns CDR1 LGHNA and CDR2 YSLEER. Trimming removed 2 bases from V and 7 bases from J, with 23 bases in between. CDR3 loop: CASSQQPGQRISRGYTF. CDR3 nucleotide sequence: TGCGCCAGCAGCCAACAACCCGGACAGAGGATATCTCGTGGCTACACCTTC.

This clone was counted a few times. The rearrangement links TRBV7-8 to TRBJ1-5, with TRBD1 as a possible D gene (5 bases). The germline gives CDR1 SGHVS, CDR2 FQNEAQ. Trimming shortened V by 3 bases and J by 3 bases, and 9 bases separated the two germline ends. The CDR3 consists of 14 residues. The CDR3 loop is CASSLGGFNQPQHF. The CDR3 DNA follows: TGTGCCAGCAGCTTGGGGGGGTTCAATCAGCCCCAGCATTTT.

Only a few counts were recorded for this clone. The CDR3 DNA reads TGTGCCAGCAGTCAAACACCCAATCAGCCCCAGCATTTT. Its translation is CASSQTPNQPQHF. The chain joins TRBV6-5 to TRBJ1-5; D ambiguous. The germline V gene has CDR1 MNHEY and CDR2 SVGAGI. V dropped 5 bases and J dropped 3 bases, with 8 bases sitting between them. CDR3 length: 13 residues.

The chain combines TRBV7-9 with TRBJ1-2, with D unclear. V was shortened by 5 bases and J by 4 bases, with 14 bases between the two germline ends. Germline V gene data show CDR1 as SEHNR and CDR2 as FQNEAQ (reference sequence). The CDR3 sequence is 14 residues long. The CDR3 DNA is TGTGCCAGCAGCGGCCGGGTCCGGGGCTATGGCTACACCTTC. Amino acids: CASSGRVRGYGYTF.